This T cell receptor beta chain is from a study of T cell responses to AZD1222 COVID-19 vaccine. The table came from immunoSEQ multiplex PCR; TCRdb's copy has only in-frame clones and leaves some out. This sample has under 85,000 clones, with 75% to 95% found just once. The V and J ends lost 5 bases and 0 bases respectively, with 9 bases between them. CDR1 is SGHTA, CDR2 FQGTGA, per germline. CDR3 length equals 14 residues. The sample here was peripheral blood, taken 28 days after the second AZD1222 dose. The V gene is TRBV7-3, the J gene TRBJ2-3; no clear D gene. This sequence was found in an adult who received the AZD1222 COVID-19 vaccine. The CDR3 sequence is CASSPYPSTDTQYF. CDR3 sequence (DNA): TGTGCCAGCAGCCCCTACCCTAGCACAGATACGCAGTATTTT.